This T cell receptor (beta chain) emerged from a study of blood T cell repertoires in COVID-19. The protocol was immunoSEQ multiplex PCR, while the TCRdb copy is restricted to in-frame clones and leaves out a portion. The table lists tens of thousands of clones, about 80% of them singletons. The germline V gene has CDR1 SGHKS and CDR2 YYEKEE (reference sequence). V dropped 4 bases and J dropped 4 bases, with 8 bases sitting between them. The CDR3 consists of 12 residues. V is TRBV5-5 and J is TRBJ1-2; no definite D call. The specimen was peripheral blood. The TCR originated in a woman in her seventies with acute or convalescent COVID-19. The CDR3 protein is CASSGGPYGYTF. The CDR3, as DNA: TGTGCCAGCAGCGGCGGGCCCTATGGCTACACCTTC.